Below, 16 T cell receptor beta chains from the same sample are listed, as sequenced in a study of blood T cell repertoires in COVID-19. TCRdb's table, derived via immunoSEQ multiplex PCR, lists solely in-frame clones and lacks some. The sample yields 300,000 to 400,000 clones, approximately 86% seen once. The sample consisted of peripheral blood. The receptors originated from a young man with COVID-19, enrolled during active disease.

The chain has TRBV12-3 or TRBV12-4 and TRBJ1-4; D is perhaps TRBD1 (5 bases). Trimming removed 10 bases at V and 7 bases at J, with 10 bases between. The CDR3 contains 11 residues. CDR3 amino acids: CATSGGEKLFF. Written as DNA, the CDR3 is TGTGCCACCTCGGGGGGTGAAAAACTGTTTTTT.

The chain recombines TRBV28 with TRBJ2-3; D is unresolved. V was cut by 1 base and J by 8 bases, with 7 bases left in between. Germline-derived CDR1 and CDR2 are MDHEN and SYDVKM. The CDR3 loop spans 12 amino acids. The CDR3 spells CASSLSPFTQYF. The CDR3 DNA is TGTGCCAGCAGTTTATCCCCCTTTACGCAGTATTTT. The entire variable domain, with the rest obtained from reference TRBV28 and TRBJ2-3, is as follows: DVKVTQSSRYLVKRTGEKVFLECVQDMDHENMFWYRQDPGLGLRLIYFSYDVKMKEKGDIPEGYSVSREKKERFSLILESASTNQTSMYLCASSLSPFTQYFGPGTRLTVL.

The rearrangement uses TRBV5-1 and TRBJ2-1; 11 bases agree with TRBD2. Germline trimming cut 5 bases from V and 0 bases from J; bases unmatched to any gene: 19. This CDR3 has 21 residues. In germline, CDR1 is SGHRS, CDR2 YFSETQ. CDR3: CASRSGTSGTTSFSSYNEQFF. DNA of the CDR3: TGCGCCAGCAGATCCGGGACTAGCGGTACTACCTCATTCAGCTCCTACAATGAGCAGTTCTTC.

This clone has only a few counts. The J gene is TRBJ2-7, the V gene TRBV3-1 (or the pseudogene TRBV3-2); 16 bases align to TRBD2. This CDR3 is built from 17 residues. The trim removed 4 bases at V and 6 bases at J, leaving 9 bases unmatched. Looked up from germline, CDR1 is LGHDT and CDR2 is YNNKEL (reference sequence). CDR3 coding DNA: TGTGCCAGCAGCCGAAAGGGACTAGCGGGAGGGCTTCGCGAGCAGTACTTC. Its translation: CASSRKGLAGGLREQYF.

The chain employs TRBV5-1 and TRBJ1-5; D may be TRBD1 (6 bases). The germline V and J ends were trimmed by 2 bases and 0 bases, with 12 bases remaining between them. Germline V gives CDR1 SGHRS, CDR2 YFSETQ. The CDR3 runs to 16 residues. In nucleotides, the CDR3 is TGCGCCAGCAGCTTTGGAGAGGGGGATAGCAATCAGCCCCAGCATTTT. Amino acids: CASSFGEGDSNQPQHF.

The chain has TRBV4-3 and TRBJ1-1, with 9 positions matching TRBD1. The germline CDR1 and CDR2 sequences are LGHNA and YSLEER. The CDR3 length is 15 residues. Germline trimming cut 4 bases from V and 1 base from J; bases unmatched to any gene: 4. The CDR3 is CASSLGQGRNTEAFF. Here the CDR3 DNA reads TGCGCCAGCAGCCTGGGACAGGGTAGGAACACTGAAGCTTTCTTT.

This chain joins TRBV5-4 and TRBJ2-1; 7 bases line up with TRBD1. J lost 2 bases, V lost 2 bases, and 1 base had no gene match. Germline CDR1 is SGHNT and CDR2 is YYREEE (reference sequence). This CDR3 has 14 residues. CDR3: CASSFGTAYNEQFF. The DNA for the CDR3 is TGTGCCAGCAGCTTCGGGACAGCCTACAATGAGCAGTTCTTC. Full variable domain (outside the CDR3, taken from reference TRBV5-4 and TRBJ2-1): ETGVTQSPTHLIKTRGQQVTLRCSSQSGHNTVSWYQQALGQGPQFIFQYYREEENGRGNFPPRFSGLQFPNYSSELNVNALELDDSALYLCASSFGTAYNEQFFGPGTRLTVL.

For the CDR3, the DNA is TGTGCCAGCAGCCAGAGTGCTGGAGTTGGAGATACGCAGTATTTT. Protein: CASSQSAGVGDTQYF. This chain uses TRBV4-2 with TRBJ2-3, with D unresolved. Trimming took 3 bases from V and 5 from J, leaving 15 bases between them. CDR3 length: 15 amino acids. Germline values: CDR1 LGHNA, CDR2 YNFKEQ.

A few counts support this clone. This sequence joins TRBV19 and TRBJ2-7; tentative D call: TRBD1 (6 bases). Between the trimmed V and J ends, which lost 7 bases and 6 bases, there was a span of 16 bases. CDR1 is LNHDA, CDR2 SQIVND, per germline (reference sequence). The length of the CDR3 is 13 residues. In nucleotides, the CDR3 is TGTGCCAGTAAGCTTTCGGACAGCCCCGAGCAGTACTTC. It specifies CASKLSDSPEQYF.

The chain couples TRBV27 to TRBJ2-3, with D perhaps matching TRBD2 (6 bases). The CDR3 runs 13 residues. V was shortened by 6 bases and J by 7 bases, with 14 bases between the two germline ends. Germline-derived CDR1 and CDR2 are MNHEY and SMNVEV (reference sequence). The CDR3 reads CASSSKAGYTQYF. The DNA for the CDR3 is TGTGCCAGCAGCTCGAAAGCGGGCTATACGCAGTATTTT.

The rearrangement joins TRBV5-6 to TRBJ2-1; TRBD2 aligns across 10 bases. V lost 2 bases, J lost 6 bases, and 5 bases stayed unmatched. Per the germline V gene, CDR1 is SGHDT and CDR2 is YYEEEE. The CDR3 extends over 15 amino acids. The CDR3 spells CASSFLAGVGNEQFF. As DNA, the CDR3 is TGTGCCAGCAGCTTTCTAGCGGGAGTAGGCAATGAGCAGTTCTTC.

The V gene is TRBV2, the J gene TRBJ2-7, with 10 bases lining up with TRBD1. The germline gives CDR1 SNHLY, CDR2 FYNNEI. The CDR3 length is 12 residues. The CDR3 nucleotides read TGTGCGGAACAGGGACAGGGGAACGAGCAGTACTTC. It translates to CAEQGQGNEQYF.

CDR3 in amino acids: CASSPRMEGKLFF. The DNA of the CDR3 is TGCGCCAGCAGCCCGCGTATGGAGGGAAAACTGTTTTTT. The rearrangement links TRBV4-3 to TRBJ1-4; D unclear. Trimming left V 4 bases short and J 10 bases short, with 13 bases between. Germline CDR1 and CDR2: LGHNA and YSLEER. This CDR3 region has 13 residues.

This CDR3 is CASSTLAGATFTDTQYF. CDR3 nucleotide sequence: TGTGCCAGTAGTACCCTGGCGGGGGCAACATTTACAGATACGCAGTATTTT. The chain couples TRBV19 to TRBJ2-3, with a possible D match to TRBD2 (7 bases). This CDR3 spans 17 amino acids. The V gene's germline CDR1 is LNHDA and CDR2 SQIVND (reference sequence). The V and J ends lost 4 bases and 3 bases respectively, with 20 bases between them. Drawing the rest from reference TRBV19 and TRBJ2-3, the complete variable domain is DGGITQSPKYLFRKEGQNVTLSCEQNLNHDAMYWYRQDPGQGLRLIYYSQIVNDFQKGDIAEGYSVSREKKESFPLTVTSAQKNPTAFYLCASSTLAGATFTDTQYFGPGTRLTVL.

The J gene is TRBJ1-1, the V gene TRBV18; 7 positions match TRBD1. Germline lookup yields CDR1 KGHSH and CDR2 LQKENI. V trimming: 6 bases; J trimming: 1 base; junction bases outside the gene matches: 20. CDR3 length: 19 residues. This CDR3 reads CASSQVVGQVYRANTEAFF. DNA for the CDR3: TGTGCCAGCTCGCAGGTTGTTGGACAGGTTTATCGCGCGAACACTGAAGCTTTCTTT.

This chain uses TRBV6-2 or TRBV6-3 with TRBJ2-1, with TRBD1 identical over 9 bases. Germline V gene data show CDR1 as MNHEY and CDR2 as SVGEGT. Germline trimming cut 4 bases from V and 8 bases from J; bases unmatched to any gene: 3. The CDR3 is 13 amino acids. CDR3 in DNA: TGTGCCAGCAGTTTACAGGGGGCGCATGAGCAGTTCTTC. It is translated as CASSLQGAHEQFF.